The 30 T cell receptor beta chains in this list originate from one sample, sequenced in a study of blood T cell repertoires in COVID-19. Data came from immunoSEQ multiplex PCR; TCRdb stores just in-frame clones and leaves some out. In the table there are tens of thousands of clones, approximately 86% of which are singletons. Material for sequencing was peripheral blood. The receptors derive from a woman between 70 and 85 years old with active or convalescent COVID-19.

CDR3 sequence: CASTPPGTGGARQHF. The CDR3 nucleotides read TGTGCCAGCACCCCACCCGGGACAGGAGGCGCCCGCCAGCATTTT. V usage is TRBV6-5 and J usage is TRBJ1-5; TRBD1 agrees at 8 bases. The CDR3 consists of 15 residues. CDR1 is MNHEY, CDR2 SVGAGI, per germline. Germline trimming cut 7 bases from V and 12 bases from J; bases unmatched to any gene: 17.

The chain joins TRBV6-5 to TRBJ2-7; tentative D call: TRBD1 (5 bases). The CDR3 has 14 amino acids. V lost 2 bases and J lost 2, with 10 bases in between. The germline CDR1 and CDR2 sequences are MNHEY and SVGAGI. The CDR3 here is CASSYGPRAYEQYF. The DNA for the CDR3 is TGTGCCAGCAGTTACGGTCCCAGGGCCTACGAGCAGTACTTC.

This clone has more than one count but fewer than ten. The chain combines TRBV4-1 with TRBJ1-2; D is unclear. Germline assignment: CDR1 MGHRA and CDR2 YSYEKL. The V end lost 1 base, the J end lost 4 bases, and 4 bases lay between the germline ends. This CDR3 has 12 amino acids. DNA of the CDR3: TGCGCCAGCAGCCAAGTCCTCTATGGCTACACCTTC. Translating gives CASSQVLYGYTF.

This clone was seen only once. The V and J genes are TRBV4-3 and TRBJ1-1; 10 positions match TRBD1. V was pared by 2 bases and J by 10 bases, with 7 bases of the junction left unmatched. CDR1 is LGHNA and CDR2 is YSLEER in the germline V gene. This CDR3 comprises 14 residues. CDR3 residues: CASSQQGQGRVAFF. The DNA of the CDR3 is TGCGCCAGCAGCCAACAGGGACAGGGGCGCGTAGCTTTCTTT.

The V call is TRBV7-9, the J call TRBJ2-7, with 11 positions matching TRBD1. Germline values: CDR1 SEHNR, CDR2 FQNEAQ (reference sequence). J was trimmed by 7 bases and V by 4 bases; bases with no gene match: 12. This CDR3 has 16 residues. The CDR3, as DNA: TGTGCCAGCAGCTCAAAACCGGGACAGGGGGGCGAGGAGCAGTACTTC. It codes for CASSSKPGQGGEEQYF.

The chain combines TRBV5-5 with TRBJ1-4; 7 bases map to TRBD1. The V and J ends lost 3 bases and 4 bases, in that order; junction bases with no gene match: 6. Germline CDR1 reads SGHKS; CDR2 reads YYEKEE (reference sequence). The CDR3 is 15 amino acids. The DNA for the CDR3 is TGTGCCAGCAGCTCCCCGGGACAGCTTAATGAAAAACTGTTTTTT. It codes for CASSSPGQLNEKLFF.

This rearrangement joins TRBV7-2 to TRBJ2-7, with D possibly matching TRBD2 (7 bases). Germline CDR1 is SGHTA and CDR2 is FQGNSA. V was clipped by 5 bases and J by 2 bases, with 22 bases between them. There are 17 residues in the CDR3. The chain's CDR3 is CASSRSGGGGKTYEQYF. CDR3 sequence (DNA): TGTGCCAGCAGCCGTTCGGGGGGAGGGGGAAAGACCTACGAGCAGTACTTC.

The CDR3 protein is CASSYTRTGDGYTF. DNA for the CDR3: TGTGCCAGCAGCTATACTAGAACAGGGGACGGCTACACCTTC. This chain joins TRBV7-8 and TRBJ1-2; 7 bases are shared with TRBD1. Germline assignment: CDR1 SGHVS and CDR2 FQNEAQ. The CDR3 contains 14 residues. V lost 4 bases, J lost 8 bases, and 10 bases stayed unmatched.

The rearrangement joins TRBV28 to TRBJ1-2, with D possibly TRBD1 on 6 matching bases. The CDR3 has 12 residues. Trimming stripped 3 bases from V and 7 bases from J, with 9 bases between. Germline V gene sequence: CDR1 MDHEN, CDR2 SYDVKM. CDR3 coding DNA: TGTGCCAGCAGTTTGTACAGGGCTGGCTACACCTTC. Protein sequence: CASSLYRAGYTF.

This clone was observed a single time. The V gene is TRBV5-1, the J gene TRBJ1-2; D not resolved. The germline CDR1 and CDR2 sequences are SGHRS and YFSETQ. Trimming took off 0 bases at V and 4 bases at J, with 13 bases between the two ends. The length of the CDR3 is 15 residues. The chain's CDR3 is CASSLAGKRGYGYTF. For the CDR3, the DNA is TGCGCCAGCAGCTTGGCTGGGAAACGGGGCTATGGCTACACCTTC.

The J gene is TRBJ2-5, the V gene TRBV11-2; tentatively, D is TRBD1 (6 bases). The CDR3 spans 16 residues. Trimming removed 4 bases from V and 4 bases from J, with 19 bases in between. The germline gives CDR1 SGHAT, CDR2 FQNNGV. The CDR3 spells CASSSNSGGGGETQYF. In DNA form, the CDR3 reads TGTGCCAGCAGCTCTAACTCCGGTGGGGGCGGAGAGACCCAGTACTTC. The full variable domain, its missing parts supplied by reference TRBV11-2 and TRBJ2-5, is EAGVAQSPRYKIIEKRQSVAFWCNPISGHATLYWYQQILGQGPKLLIQFQNNGVVDDSQLPKDRFSAERLKGVDSTLKIQPAKLEDSAVYLCASSSNSGGGGETQYFGPGTRLLVL.

The V gene is TRBV2, the J gene TRBJ1-2; 9 bases are a match to TRBD1. The V gene's germline CDR1 is SNHLY and CDR2 FYNNEI. The CDR3 has 15 amino acids. The ends lost 3 bases at V and 4 bases at J; junction bases unmatched: 6. CDR3 region: CASSDGGQGIYGYTF. CDR3 coding DNA: TGTGCCAGCAGTGACGGCGGACAGGGGATCTATGGCTACACCTTC.

This chain connects TRBV6-1 to TRBJ1-5, with TRBD1 identical over 12 bases. J gave up 6 bases and V 3 bases, and 3 bases lay outside the gene matches. The CDR3 length is 15 residues. CDR1 and CDR2 from the germline V gene are MNHNS and SASEGT. CDR3 sequence: CASSEGTGGSQPQHF. As DNA, the CDR3 is TGTGCCAGCAGTGAGGGGACAGGGGGCAGTCAGCCCCAGCATTTT.

The J gene is TRBJ2-7, the V gene TRBV19; D is unclear. Germline V CDR1 and CDR2: LNHDA, SQIVND (reference sequence). The V end lost 5 bases, the J end lost 0 bases, and 2 bases lay between the germline ends. This CDR3 spans 11 amino acids. CDR3: CASSHSYEQYF. CDR3 nucleotide sequence: TGTGCCAGTAGTCACTCCTACGAGCAGTACTTC.

This chain links TRBV6-5 with TRBJ2-3; 7 bases are shared with TRBD1. The CDR3 extends over 13 amino acids. V lost 6 bases, J lost 3 bases, and 3 bases stayed unmatched. Germline lookup yields CDR1 MNHEY and CDR2 SVGAGI. The chain's CDR3 is CASRTGATDTQYF. In DNA form, the CDR3 reads TGTGCCAGCAGAACAGGGGCAACAGATACGCAGTATTTT.

The J gene is TRBJ1-1, the V gene TRBV3-1 (or the pseudogene TRBV3-2); 9 bases fit TRBD1. V gave up 0 bases and J gave up 11 bases; unmatched junction bases: 7. Germline values: CDR1 LGHDT, CDR2 YNNKEL (reference sequence). The CDR3 is 14 residues long. The CDR3 coding sequence is TGTGCCAGCAGCCAAGATTCGGGGACAGGGTCTGCTTTCTTT. As protein: CASSQDSGTGSAFF.

The rearrangement uses TRBV7-2 and TRBJ2-3; 7 bases match TRBD1. The CDR3 totals 13 residues. J lost 5 bases, V lost 5 bases, and 4 bases had no gene match. CDR1 SGHTA and CDR2 FQGNSA come from the germline V gene. The DNA of the CDR3 is TGTGCCAGCAGCAGACAGGGCCGAGATACGCAGTATTTT. Its protein product is CASSRQGRDTQYF.

V is TRBV5-1 and J is TRBJ2-4; D not resolved. Looked up from germline, CDR1 is SGHRS and CDR2 is YFSETQ. V lost 5 bases to trimming and J lost 0 bases, with 6 bases between them. The CDR3 length is 13 residues. CDR3 DNA sequence: TGCGCCAGCAGGGAGTTAGCCAAAAACATTCAGTACTTC. Protein: CASRELAKNIQYF.

The V call is TRBV6-6, the J call TRBJ1-5; TRBD1 agrees at 8 bases. Germline V gene data show CDR1 as MNHNY and CDR2 as SVGAGI (reference sequence). The CDR3 consists of 16 residues. The trim removed 4 bases at V and 4 bases at J, leaving 9 bases unmatched. The CDR3 reads CASSSQIGQGNQPQHF. For the CDR3, the DNA is TGTGCCAGCAGTTCACAAATCGGACAGGGAAATCAGCCCCAGCATTTT.

This sequence joins TRBV7-9 and TRBJ1-2, with a possible D match to TRBD1 (6 bases). The CDR3 has 18 amino acids. With 5 bases removed from V and 6 bases from J, the gap between germline ends came to 28 bases. CDR1 is SEHNR, CDR2 FQNEAQ, per germline (reference sequence). The CDR3 sequence: CASSPWARTQQGRDGYTF. The DNA of the CDR3 is TGTGCCAGCAGCCCTTGGGCGCGTACTCAGCAGGGGAGAGATGGCTACACCTTC.

The V and J genes are TRBV9 and TRBJ1-1; 7 bases are shared with TRBD1. This CDR3 comprises 15 residues. The V gene's germline CDR1 is SGDLS and CDR2 YYNGEE. Unmatched junction bases numbered 14, after V lost 0 bases and J lost 12 bases. This CDR3 reads CASSVGGGQRARTFF. The CDR3 coding sequence is TGTGCCAGCAGCGTAGGTGGGGGACAGCGGGCGAGAACTTTCTTT.

This chain joins TRBV28 and TRBJ2-5; D remains ambiguous. Looked up from germline, CDR1 is MDHEN and CDR2 is SYDVKM. V was pared by 5 bases and J by 0 bases, with 10 bases between. This CDR3 spans 14 amino acids. Here the CDR3 reads CASSLAGDQETQYF. The CDR3 DNA reads as TGTGCCAGCAGTCTGGCCGGAGACCAAGAGACCCAGTACTTC.

The chain joins TRBV5-4 to TRBJ1-6; unclear D gene. V lost 0 bases, J lost 10 bases, and 17 bases lay in between. Germline V CDR1 and CDR2: SGHNT, YYREEE (reference sequence). This CDR3 comprises 16 residues. The CDR3 DNA sequence: TGTGCCAGCAGCTTGGAGAGCGGCGGCCTCGGCTCACCCCTCCACTTT. Translating gives CASSLESGGLGSPLHF.

Worth noting for this clone: No DNA is shown, since the ends of the CDR3 on it are uncertain; the CDR3 is the one TCRdb lists. The rearrangement uses TRBV6-2 or TRBV6-3 and TRBJ2-1; the table assigns TRBD1, which was not confirmed against the DNA. Termini included, the CDR3 measures 13 amino acids. The germline V gene has CDR1 MNHEY and CDR2 SVGEGT. CDR3 sequence: CASSFAGGSIWFF.

The chain employs TRBV6-6 and TRBJ1-2, with D unclear. Looked up from germline, CDR1 is MNHNY and CDR2 is SVGAGI (reference sequence). The CDR3 consists of 14 residues. V lost 0 bases and J 4 bases, leaving 9 bases between the germline ends. CDR3 in amino acids: CASSYSDLAYGYTF. DNA for the CDR3: TGTGCCAGCAGTTACTCGGACTTAGCCTATGGCTACACCTTC.

As DNA, the CDR3 is TGTGCCAGCAGCCAAGACGATAGGGGGCGAGGCATTCAGTACTTC. Encoded protein: CASSQDDRGRGIQYF. The V call is TRBV4-2, the J call TRBJ2-4; 7 positions agree with TRBD1. Germline CDR1 is LGHNA and CDR2 is YNFKEQ. CDR3 length: 15 amino acids. V lost 0 bases and J lost 9; bases outside the gene matches: 8.

This clone was detected only once. The chain recombines TRBV6-2 or TRBV6-3 with TRBJ2-5; 10 bases line up with TRBD1. This CDR3 is built from 15 residues. Germline V gene data show CDR1 as MNHEY and CDR2 as SVGEGT. V dropped 5 bases and J dropped 2; count of bases not matched to a gene: 5. The CDR3 loop is CASSGRDRGQETQYF. The CDR3 bases are TGTGCCAGCAGTGGCCGGGACAGGGGTCAAGAGACCCAGTACTTC.

This clone was counted a few times. The chain has TRBV19 and TRBJ1-2; 7 bases agree with TRBD1. CDR3 size: 12 residues. With 4 bases clipped from V and 4 bases from J, the junction kept 0 bases outside the gene matches. The germline V gene encodes CDR1 LNHDA and CDR2 SQIVND (reference sequence). As DNA, the CDR3 is TGTGCCAGTAGTAGACAGGGCTATGGCTACACCTTC. As protein: CASSRQGYGYTF.

The chain links TRBV18 to TRBJ2-3; 9 bases line up with TRBD1. From germline, CDR1 is KGHSH and CDR2 LQKENI. Germline trimming cut 3 bases from V and 2 bases from J; bases unmatched to any gene: 3. The CDR3 runs to 15 residues. CDR3 DNA: TGTGCCAGCTCACCCGGGACAGGGCACACAGATACGCAGTATTTT. Translating it yields CASSPGTGHTDTQYF.

V is TRBV28 and J is TRBJ2-7; maybe TRBD2 (6 bases). This CDR3 has 14 residues. Germline-derived CDR1 and CDR2 are MDHEN and SYDVKM. V dropped 6 bases and J dropped 7 bases, with 19 bases sitting between them. The DNA for the CDR3 is TGTGCCAGCAGCCCCTTGGGGGGTTCGCTAGAGCAGTACTTC. Translating it yields CASSPLGGSLEQYF.